This T cell receptor (beta chain) comes out of a study of T cells after yellow fever vaccination. One entry per CDR3 protein, called by TCRdb with MiXCR from the 5' RACE reads. The data hold roughly 310,000 distinct CDR3 sequences, with about 9.5% observed a single time. The CDR3 sequence is 12 residues long. The germline V gene encodes CDR1 SGHTA and CDR2 FQGTGA. Source: PBMCs, taken on the day of the first yellow fever vaccination. The TCR was taken from a man aged 18 to 30 who received the YFV17D yellow fever vaccine. The chain uses TRBV7-3 and TRBJ2-2; D is unclear. This chain's CDR3 is CVVGWGTGELFF. The CDR3 region has the DNA TGTGTCGTGGGGTGGGGCACCGGGGAGCTGTTTTTT.